The 9 T cell receptor beta chains below were found in one sample sequenced in a study of identical twins. TCRdb independently ran MiXCR on the 5' RACE reads; one entry per CDR3 protein. This table has approximately 1.8 million distinct CDR3 sequences, about 32% appearing once. Sequenced input: cord blood. The source of these receptors is a newborn girl in good health.

The chain uses TRBV6-6 and TRBJ2-7; TRBD2 matches 8 bases. The end of the DNA fits TRBJ2-1 better, so the J call may be wrong. The CDR3 extends over 15 amino acids. Germline CDR1 is MNHNY and CDR2 is SVGAGI (reference sequence). CDR3 nucleotide sequence: TGTGCCAGCAGAGTTACCGGGGGGGATACCTACGAGCAGTTCTTC. It is translated as CASRVTGGDTYEQFF.

In DNA form, the CDR3 reads TGTGCCAGCAGGGTAGTACAGGGGGCCTACGAGCAGTACTTC. Its translation: CASRVVQGAYEQYF. The gene calls are TRBV28 and TRBJ2-7; TRBD1 matches 8 bases. Germline loops: CDR1 MDHEN, CDR2 SYDVKM. The CDR3 consists of 14 residues. J was trimmed by 2 bases and V by 6 bases; bases with no gene match: 6.

This clonotype has only a few counts. The V and J genes are TRBV11-2 and TRBJ2-1; 7 nucleotides match TRBD2. Unmatched junction bases numbered 9, after V lost 5 bases and J lost 2 bases. This CDR3 has 16 residues. Germline-derived CDR1 and CDR2 are SGHAT and FQNNGV. CDR3 sequence (DNA): TGTGCCAGCAGCACACCCAAGCGGGGACCCTACAATGAGCAGTTCTTC. Its protein product is CASSTPKRGPYNEQFF.

In its sample, this clonotype was seen a few times. The rearrangement joins TRBV10-3 to TRBJ2-1; 7 nucleotides line up with TRBD2. Germline V gene lookup returns CDR1 ENHRY and CDR2 SYGVKD. This CDR3 comprises 15 residues. V was clipped by 5 bases and J by 3 bases; unmatched bases: 7. The CDR3 region has the DNA TGTGCCATCAGTCCCAGCGGGAAGTTCTACAATGAGCAGTTCTTC. Translation: CAISPSGKFYNEQFF.

This clonotype was seen more than once but under ten times. The rearrangement uses TRBV5-1 and TRBJ2-3; 7 positions agree with TRBD2. The V gene's germline CDR1 is SGHRS and CDR2 YFSETQ. The CDR3 covers 16 residues. The ends lost 10 bases at V and 2 bases at J; junction bases unmatched: 16. CDR3 in DNA: TGCGCCTCCGGTTTTGGTACAGCGGGGTACACAGATACGCAGTATTTT. Its protein product is CASGFGTAGYTDTQYF.

This clonotype was seen at least ten times. The chain couples TRBV27 to TRBJ2-7; D not certain. Per germline, CDR1 MNHEY and CDR2 SMNVEV (reference sequence). This CDR3 is built from 13 residues. Between the trimmed V and J ends, which lost 3 bases and 1 base, there was a span of 7 bases. CDR3 bases: TGTGCCAGCAGTTTTGCGGAGTCCTACGAGCAGTACTTC. This encodes CASSFAESYEQYF.

This chain links TRBV3-1 with TRBJ2-1; D unresolved. The CDR3 covers 11 residues. V was shortened by 2 bases and J by 11 bases, with 7 bases between the two germline ends. CDR1 and CDR2 (germline): LGHDT, YNNKEL (reference sequence). CDR3 in amino acids: CASSQRGKQFF. The DNA of the CDR3 is TGTGCCAGCAGCCAACGTGGTAAGCAGTTCTTC.

V usage is TRBV15 and J usage is TRBJ1-1; D might be TRBD1 (5 bases). The CDR3 loop spans 12 amino acids. In germline, CDR1 is LNHNV, CDR2 YYDKDF (reference sequence). V lost 0 bases and J 11 bases, leaving 10 bases between the germline ends. CDR3 sequence (DNA): TGTGCCACCAGCAGAGAAGGGGTGACGGCTTTCTTT. Its translation is CATSREGVTAFF.

The CDR3 DNA reads TGTGCCAGCAGCAATGATCATAGCAATCAGCCCCAGCATTTT. Protein: CASSNDHSNQPQHF. J is TRBJ1-5 and V is TRBV21-1. TRBV21-1 is a pseudogene. The CDR3 length is 14 residues.